These 17 T cell receptor beta chains were all obtained from the same sample, sequenced in a study of shared clonotypes between healthy human individuals. Measured with immunoSEQ multiplex PCR; TCRdb has only the in-frame clones, and not every one. The sample lists hundreds of thousands of clones, approximately 79% occurring once. Source material: memory CD4+ T cells sorted from blood. Indicated subset: CD45RA-negative fraction. All receptors come from a woman aged 25 to 45 in good health.

The chain couples TRBV19 to TRBJ2-7, with 14 bases aligning to TRBD2. The CDR3 is 19 residues long. CDR1 and CDR2 (germline): LNHDA, SQIVND (reference sequence). V was pared by 6 bases and J by 0 bases, with 13 bases of the junction left unmatched. This chain's CDR3 is CASSLRLAGGPWSSYEQYF. CDR3 DNA sequence: TGTGCCAGTAGCCTTCGACTAGCGGGAGGGCCGTGGAGCTCCTACGAGCAGTACTTC.

This chain connects TRBV2 to TRBJ2-3, with D uncertain. This CDR3 contains 11 residues. CDR1 is SNHLY, CDR2 FYNNEI, per germline. V lost 3 bases and J lost 5, with 3 bases in between. The CDR3 nucleotides are TGTGCCAGCAGTGATTTAGATACGCAGTATTTT. Its protein is CASSDLDTQYF. Using reference TRBV2 and TRBJ2-3 for the parts outside the CDR3, the full variable domain is EPEVTQTPSHQVTQMGQEVILRCVPISNHLYFYWYRQILGQKVEFLVSFYNNEISEKSEIFDDQFSVERPDGSNFTLKIRSTKLEDSAMYFCASSDLDTQYFGPGTRLTVL.

J is TRBJ2-5 and V is TRBV28; D may be TRBD1 (5 bases). The germline CDR1 and CDR2 sequences are MDHEN and SYDVKM. The V end was cut by 5 bases, the J end by 5 bases, with 15 bases between. This CDR3 region has 14 residues. The CDR3 DNA is TGTGCCAGCAGTCGGGCCGCAGGGCACGAGACCCAGTACTTC. Amino acids: CASSRAAGHETQYF.

The rearrangement links TRBV5-4 to TRBJ2-5; the match to TRBD1 covers 9 bases. Germline trimming cut 3 bases from V and 4 bases from J; bases unmatched to any gene: 1. Germline values: CDR1 SGHNT, CDR2 YYREEE (reference sequence). The CDR3 length is 13 residues. CDR3: CASSWGQGETQYF. CDR3 in DNA: TGTGCCAGCAGCTGGGGACAGGGAGAGACCCAGTACTTC.

The chain couples TRBV5-1 to TRBJ2-2; D may be TRBD2 (5 bases). CDR3 length equals 14 residues. The V end was cut by 8 bases, the J end by 7 bases, with 18 bases between. Germline loops: CDR1 SGHRS, CDR2 YFSETQ. The CDR3 here is CASTAGRRGGELFF. For the CDR3, the DNA is TGCGCCAGTACGGCGGGCCGCCGGGGCGGGGAGCTGTTTTTT.

This clone was observed a few times. The chain is built from TRBV6-1 and TRBJ1-5, with D uncertain. CDR3 length: 13 amino acids. Germline lookup yields CDR1 MNHNS and CDR2 SASEGT. V was trimmed by 2 bases and J by 7 bases, leaving 9 bases between them. In nucleotides, the CDR3 is TGTGCCAGCAGTGAAAGGAGGGTCCAGCCCCAGCATTTT. Encoded protein: CASSERRVQPQHF.

This chain connects TRBV7-3 to TRBJ2-3, with D perhaps matching TRBD1 (6 bases). The germline gives CDR1 SGHTA, CDR2 FQGTGA. V dropped 3 bases and J dropped 3 bases, with 13 bases sitting between them. CDR3 length equals 15 residues. The CDR3 reads CASSFLQGLTDTQYF. The CDR3, as DNA: TGTGCCAGCAGCTTTCTTCAGGGGTTGACAGATACGCAGTATTTT.

The V call is TRBV11-1, the J call TRBJ2-1; D is possibly TRBD2 (6 bases). There are 16 residues in the CDR3. Trimming pared 1 base from V and 3 bases from J, leaving 13 bases between. Per the germline V gene, CDR1 is SGHAT and CDR2 is FQDESV (reference sequence). For the CDR3, the DNA is TGTGCCAGCAGCTTAGAGTCGGGAGTAGGCTACAATGAGCAGTTCTTC. This translates into CASSLESGVGYNEQFF. The full variable domain, completed using reference TRBV11-1 and TRBJ2-1, is EAEVAQSPRYKITEKSQAVAFWCDPISGHATLYWYRQILGQGPELLVQFQDESVVDDSQLPKDRFSAERLKGVDSTLKIQPAELGDSAMYLCASSLESGVGYNEQFFGPGTRLTVL.

The chain links TRBV14 to TRBJ2-1; perhaps D is TRBD1 or TRBD2 (5 bases each). Per the germline V gene, CDR1 is SGHDN and CDR2 is FVKESK. The CDR3 covers 12 residues. Deletions cut 4 bases from V and 6 bases from J, with 7 bases between. CDR3 amino acids: CASSRGINEQFF. The CDR3 nucleotides read TGTGCCAGCAGCCGGGGGATCAATGAGCAGTTCTTC. The variable domain in full, with the rest retrieved from reference TRBV14 and TRBJ2-1, is EAGVTQFPSHSVIEKGQTVTLRCDPISGHDNLYWYRRVMGKEIKFLLHFVKESKQDESGMPNNRFLAERTGGTYSTLKVQPAELEDSGVYFCASSRGINEQFFGPGTRLTVL.

The chain is built from TRBV5-1 and TRBJ1-1; 8 bases are shared with TRBD1. This CDR3 region has 14 residues. The ends lost 0 bases at V and 5 bases at J; junction bases unmatched: 3. Germline lookup yields CDR1 SGHRS and CDR2 YFSETQ. The CDR3 loop is CASSLVDRGTEAFF. The CDR3 DNA is TGCGCCAGCAGCTTGGTTGACAGGGGAACTGAAGCTTTCTTT.

This chain connects TRBV28 to TRBJ2-3, with D perhaps assigned TRBD1 or TRBD2 (5 bases each). The CDR3 is 14 residues long. Between the trimmed V and J ends, which lost 5 bases and 1 base, there was a span of 10 bases. CDR1 and CDR2 from the germline V gene are MDHEN and SYDVKM. The CDR3 sequence: CASSAVGGTDTQYF. CDR3 DNA: TGTGCCAGCAGTGCGGTGGGGGGCACAGATACGCAGTATTTT.

The chain has TRBV4-1 and TRBJ2-3; D may be TRBD2 (6 bases). The CDR3 totals 18 residues. The germline CDR1 and CDR2 sequences are MGHRA and YSYEKL. The V end was cut by 1 base, the J end by 2 bases, with 19 bases between. In DNA, the CDR3 is TGCGCCAGCAGCCAAGGAGGGGCCCAGCGGGCCCTCACAGATACGCAGTATTTT. Translated: CASSQGGAQRALTDTQYF.

This chain joins TRBV2 and TRBJ1-3; D is perhaps TRBD1 (5 bases). The CDR3 runs 15 residues. The germline gives CDR1 SNHLY, CDR2 FYNNEI. Trimming took 6 bases from V and 0 from J, leaving 12 bases between them. CDR3 nucleotide sequence: TGTGCCAGCAGCGTCGGGACGGGCTCTGGAAACACCATATATTTT. Translation: CASSVGTGSGNTIYF. The whole variable domain, remainder taken from reference TRBV2 and TRBJ1-3, is EPEVTQTPSHQVTQMGQEVILRCVPISNHLYFYWYRQILGQKVEFLVSFYNNEISEKSEIFDDQFSVERPDGSNFTLKIRSTKLEDSAMYFCASSVGTGSGNTIYFGEGSWLTVV.

J is TRBJ1-5 and V is TRBV28; no clear D. CDR1 MDHEN and CDR2 SYDVKM come from the germline V gene. This CDR3 has 14 residues. With 3 bases removed from V and 7 bases from J, the gap between germline ends came to 13 bases. CDR3 coding DNA: TGTGCCAGCAGTTTTGCGCAGAGGTGGCAGCCCCAGCATTTT. Translated, it gives CASSFAQRWQPQHF.

The rearrangement links TRBV2 to TRBJ2-5; D remains unclear. This CDR3 region has 11 residues. Between the trimmed V and J ends, which lost 7 bases and 3 bases, there was a span of 6 bases. Per germline, CDR1 SNHLY and CDR2 FYNNEI. DNA for the CDR3: TGTGCCAGCAAAGTAAAAGAGACCCAGTACTTC. Protein: CASKVKETQYF. The whole variable domain, filled in from reference TRBV2 and TRBJ2-5, reads EPEVTQTPSHQVTQMGQEVILRCVPISNHLYFYWYRQILGQKVEFLVSFYNNEISEKSEIFDDQFSVERPDGSNFTLKIRSTKLEDSAMYFCASKVKETQYFGPGTRLLVL.

The V call is TRBV7-8, the J call TRBJ1-3; no clear D gene. V was shortened by 1 base and J by 1 base, with 11 bases between the two germline ends. The CDR3 is 16 amino acids. The germline gives CDR1 SGHVS, CDR2 FQNEAQ. CDR3 sequence: CASSLVSGDSGNTIYF. CDR3 bases: TGTGCCAGCAGCTTAGTCTCTGGGGATTCTGGAAACACCATATATTTT.

The rearrangement uses TRBV6-1 and TRBJ1-1; D gene unclear. The germline V gene has CDR1 MNHNS and CDR2 SASEGT. The CDR3 contains 11 residues. Trimming left V 6 bases short and J 8 bases short, with 10 bases between. The CDR3 nucleotides read TGTGCCAGCAGCTTTACTTGGGAAGCTTTCTTT. It specifies CASSFTWEAFF.